One sample yielded the 22 T cell receptor beta chains listed below, sequenced in a study of identical twins. Each CDR3 protein gets one entry after TCRdb re-called the 5' RACE reads with MiXCR. The table has around 220,000 distinct CDR3 sequences, about 10% seen once; the top ten hold approximately 9.1%. The material sequenced was memory T cells sorted from blood. These receptors all stem from a middle-aged man in good health.

This clonotype showed up many times. This chain uses TRBV7-2 with TRBJ2-5, with D maybe TRBD1 (6 bases). The CDR3 spans 13 residues. Trimming took 7 bases from V and 1 from J, leaving 10 bases between them. CDR1 is SGHTA, CDR2 FQGNSA, per germline. CDR3 DNA sequence: TGTGCCAGCACCCAGGGGATCCAAGAGACCCAGTACTTC. Protein sequence: CASTQGIQETQYF.

This clonotype was observed at least ten times. The rearrangement joins TRBV7-6 to TRBJ2-7; 12 nucleotides agree with TRBD2. This CDR3 has 19 amino acids. The germline V gene has CDR1 SGHVS and CDR2 FNYEAQ. J lost 2 bases, V lost 2 bases, and 13 bases had no gene match. The CDR3 sequence is CASSLPSTSGSMGPYEQYF. The DNA for the CDR3 is TGTGCCAGCAGCTTACCGTCGACTAGCGGGAGCATGGGGCCCTACGAGCAGTACTTC.

The sample holds a few counts of this clonotype. V usage is TRBV6-2 or TRBV6-3 and J usage is TRBJ2-5, with TRBD1 matching over 7 bases. J gave up 4 bases and V 6 bases, and 11 bases lay outside the gene matches. The germline gives CDR1 MNHEY, CDR2 SVGEGT. The length of the CDR3 is 15 residues. The CDR3 nucleotides read TGTGCCAGCAGCCTTCTTCAGGGGGAAGGAGAGACCCAGTACTTC. It codes for CASSLLQGEGETQYF.

This clonotype has just a few counts. The chain combines TRBV6-5 with TRBJ1-5; D unclear. Germline CDR1 and CDR2: MNHEY and SVGAGI. The CDR3 consists of 14 residues. Trimming removed 3 bases at V and 1 base at J, with 7 bases between. CDR3 coding DNA: TGTGCCAGCAGTTATCGGATCAGCAATCAGCCCCAGCATTTT. Amino acid sequence: CASSYRISNQPQHF.

V usage is TRBV5-6 and J usage is TRBJ1-1; D remains unclear. V lost 4 bases and J lost 1, with 11 bases in between. There are 14 residues in the CDR3. CDR1 and CDR2 from the germline V gene are SGHDT and YYEEEE. This CDR3 is CASSPFFSNTEAFF. The DNA of the CDR3 is TGTGCCAGCAGCCCCTTCTTTTCGAACACTGAAGCTTTCTTT.

This clonotype was seen many times. The genes are TRBV5-6 and TRBJ2-1; 10 bases fit TRBD2. V dropped 2 bases and J dropped 4; count of bases not matched to a gene: 3. There are 15 residues in the CDR3. Germline values: CDR1 SGHDT, CDR2 YYEEEE. DNA of the CDR3: TGTGCCAGCAGCTTTCGACTAGCGGGTTACAATGAGCAGTTCTTC. Amino acid sequence: CASSFRLAGYNEQFF.

This clonotype appeared a few times. The V call is TRBV6-2 or TRBV6-3, the J call TRBJ1-5, with TRBD1 as a possible D gene (6 bases). Germline loops: CDR1 MNHEY, CDR2 SVGEGT. Trimming removed 6 bases from V and 3 bases from J, with 15 bases in between. The CDR3 length is 15 residues. This CDR3 is CASSRGWPFNQPQHF. In DNA, the CDR3 is TGTGCCAGCAGCAGGGGATGGCCTTTCAATCAGCCCCAGCATTTT.

There are many counts of this clonotype. V and J are TRBV6-5 and TRBJ2-6, with TRBD1 matching over 7 bases. In germline, CDR1 is MNHEY, CDR2 SVGAGI. The CDR3 is made up of 16 amino acids. After removal of 4 bases from V and 2 bases from J, the junction contained 5 bases not matched to a gene. CDR3 amino acids: CASSFSRGPGANVLTF. DNA for the CDR3: TGTGCCAGCAGTTTCTCGAGGGGGCCTGGGGCCAACGTCCTGACTTTC.

This clonotype has at least ten counts. The chain employs TRBV12-3 or TRBV12-4 and TRBJ2-2; D possibly corresponds to TRBD2 (7 bases). The V end was cut by 7 bases, the J end by 7 bases, with 19 bases between. This CDR3 is built from 15 residues. The CDR3 coding sequence is TGTGCCAGCATCCCCTTCGGGGGGCACGGCGGGGAGCTGTTTTTT. Translating it yields CASIPFGGHGGELFF.

At least ten counts were recorded for this clonotype. The CDR3, as DNA: TGTGCCAGCAGTTCGGGACAGGGGGCGGGAAAACTGTTTTTT. Translation gives CASSSGQGAGKLFF. The chain combines TRBV27 with TRBJ1-4, with TRBD1 identical over 12 bases. The CDR3 totals 14 residues. V was clipped by 4 bases and J by 10 bases; unmatched bases: 4. Germline CDR1 and CDR2: MNHEY and SMNVEV (reference sequence).

This clonotype appeared a few times. V and J are TRBV10-3 and TRBJ2-7; 7 bases match TRBD1. CDR1 and CDR2 (germline): ENHRY, SYGVKD. The CDR3 covers 14 residues. V trimming: 8 bases; J trimming: 1 base; junction bases outside the gene matches: 8. Here the CDR3 reads CAIGWGQTSYEQYF. The CDR3 bases are TGTGCCATCGGATGGGGACAGACATCCTACGAGCAGTACTTC.

This rearrangement joins TRBV10-3 to TRBJ2-5; a possible D gene is TRBD1 (6 bases). The CDR3 totals 15 residues. The V gene lost 2 bases and the J gene lost 5 bases, with 15 bases spanning the gap. The V gene's germline CDR1 is ENHRY and CDR2 SYGVKD. Here the CDR3 reads CAISEHTGTKETQYF. CDR3 nucleotides: TGTGCCATCAGTGAGCACACAGGGACGAAGGAGACCCAGTACTTC.

The table lists this clonotype with a few counts. The chain employs TRBV7-9 and TRBJ2-3; D ambiguous. The CDR3 length is 13 residues. The V gene's germline CDR1 is SEHNR and CDR2 FQNEAQ (reference sequence). V dropped 8 bases and J dropped 0 bases, with 9 bases sitting between them. The CDR3 nucleotides read TGTGCCAGCGAGGATCCTAGCACAGATACGCAGTATTTT. Its translation is CASEDPSTDTQYF.

This clonotype came up many times. The V gene is TRBV16, the J gene TRBJ1-5, with a tentative D call TRBD1 (6 bases). CDR1 is KGHSY, CDR2 FQNENV, per germline. The V end lost 4 bases, the J end lost 3 bases, and 13 bases lay between the germline ends. The CDR3 spans 15 residues. CDR3 sequence reads: CASSRQDSLNQPQHF. DNA of the CDR3: TGTGCCAGCAGCCGCCAGGACAGCCTCAATCAGCCCCAGCATTTT.

The rearrangement uses TRBV30 and TRBJ2-7, with D unclear. CDR1 is GTSNPN and CDR2 is SVGIG in the germline V gene (reference sequence). The CDR3 has 13 amino acids. The V gene lost 3 bases and the J gene lost 5 bases, with 14 bases spanning the gap. CDR3 nucleotides: TGTGCCTGGAGGTCCTGGGGTTTCAACGAGCAGTACTTC. As protein: CAWRSWGFNEQYF.

The sample holds a few counts of this clonotype. This chain uses TRBV10-3 with TRBJ1-2; TRBD1 matches at 8 bases. In germline, CDR1 is ENHRY, CDR2 SYGVKD. CDR3 size: 15 residues. V trimming: 6 bases; J trimming: 4 bases; junction bases outside the gene matches: 10. CDR3 sequence (DNA): TGTGCCATCAGAAAGTCCGGACAGGGTGGCTATGGCTACACCTTC. This sequence encodes CAIRKSGQGGYGYTF.

V and J are TRBV6-1 and TRBJ2-1; weak D call: TRBD2 (6 bases). Germline V gives CDR1 MNHNS, CDR2 SASEGT. The CDR3 is 15 amino acids. Trimming removed 5 bases from V and 6 bases from J, with 17 bases in between. CDR3 loop: CASSTGLYTFNEQFF. CDR3 nucleotides: TGTGCCAGCAGTACGGGACTGTACACATTCAATGAGCAGTTCTTC.

V usage is TRBV12-3 or TRBV12-4 and J usage is TRBJ2-1; 13 positions agree with TRBD2. CDR3 length: 15 residues. The J segment lost 7 bases and the V segment lost 5 bases, leaving 5 bases of the junction unmatched. CDR3 coding DNA: TGTGCCAGCAGTCGGACTAGCGGGAGAATGAATGAGCAGTTCTTC. Its protein is CASSRTSGRMNEQFF.

This clonotype came up a few times. This rearrangement joins TRBV20-1 to TRBJ2-7; the D gene is possibly TRBD1 (6 bases). Germline values: CDR1 DFQATT, CDR2 SNEGSKA (reference sequence). Trimming removed 5 bases at V and 1 base at J, with 12 bases between. The CDR3 spans 13 residues. The CDR3 DNA follows: TGCAGTGCTGCTGACAGGCCTTCCTACGAGCAGTACTTC. Translated, it gives CSAADRPSYEQYF.

The chain uses TRBV4-2 and TRBJ2-5; 12 positions agree with TRBD2. Germline V lookup: CDR1 LGHNA, CDR2 YNFKEQ. V trimming: 0 bases; J trimming: 3 bases; junction bases outside the gene matches: 5. The CDR3 has 17 amino acids. The CDR3, as DNA: TGTGCCAGCAGCCAAGAGCCTAGCGGGAGGGCCGAAGAGACCCAGTACTTC. Residues: CASSQEPSGRAEETQYF.

In this sample, this clonotype turned up many times. The chain joins TRBV11-1 to TRBJ2-1; the match to TRBD1 covers 8 bases. The CDR3 is 15 amino acids. V was clipped by 3 bases and J by 3 bases; unmatched bases: 4. In germline, CDR1 is SGHAT, CDR2 FQDESV (reference sequence). The CDR3 here is CASSFGQGLYNEQFF. The CDR3 DNA follows: TGTGCCAGCAGCTTCGGACAGGGACTCTACAATGAGCAGTTCTTC.

Here the CDR3 DNA reads TGCAGTGCTTCCGCCGGGACTAGTATCCACAATGAGCAGTTCTTC. Encoded protein: CSASAGTSIHNEQFF. The rearrangement uses TRBV20-1 and TRBJ2-1; 8 nucleotides align to TRBD2. This CDR3 contains 15 residues. V shed 5 bases, J shed 5 bases, and the junction held 11 bases outside the gene matches. From germline, CDR1 is DFQATT and CDR2 SNEGSKA (reference sequence).